These T cell receptor beta chains were read from a single sample in a study of T cell repertoires in cytomegalovirus infection. TCRdb passed the reads through MiXCR, listing each CDR3 protein once. The sample has approximately 73,000 distinct CDR3 sequences; 35% to 45% are singletons. For these TCRs, the target antigens are not known. This material consisted of CD8+ T cells from cultured PBMCs, taken from culture after CMV antigen stimulation. The receptors were gathered from a human donor in good health (CMV status not recorded). Some clones in this sample may be carry-over from other donors' samples. The CDR3 runs from the conserved cysteine through the conserved F or W. Fields, in order: J gene, V gene, D gene, clone size, CDR3 DNA, CDR3 protein. The D gene is left open where the match is weak. A row's size may be missing; if present it is once, few, many or a size class.

j_call: TRBJ2-1
v_call: TRBV28
d_call: .
clone_size: .
cdr3_nt: TGTGCCAGCAGTTTTGAGAGTGACTATTACAATGAGCAGTTCTTC
cdr3_aa: CASSFESDYYNEQFF

j_call: TRBJ2-7
v_call: TRBV7-6
d_call: .
clone_size: .
cdr3_nt: TGTGCCAGCAGCCCCTCGAGGGGGGACGAGCAGTACTTC
cdr3_aa: CASSPSRGDEQYF

j_call: TRBJ2-2
v_call: TRBV5-1
d_call: .
clone_size: many
cdr3_nt: TGCGCCAGCAGCTCCTCCGGGGAGCTGTTTTTT
cdr3_aa: CASSSSGELFF

j_call: TRBJ2-6
v_call: TRBV6-1
d_call: .
clone_size: .
cdr3_nt: TGTGCCAGCAGTGAAGCCTTTATTTTAGGTGGGAGCTCTGGGGCCAACGTCCTGATTTTC
cdr3_aa: CASSEAFILGGSSGANVLIF

j_call: TRBJ2-3
v_call: TRBV12-5
d_call: TRBD1
clone_size: .
cdr3_nt: TGTGCTAGTGGTTTGCGGGACAGACCCACAGATACGCAGTATTTT
cdr3_aa: CASGLRDRPTDTQYF

j_call: TRBJ2-1
v_call: TRBV7-6
d_call: TRBD2
clone_size: many
cdr3_nt: TGTGCCAGCAGCCCAGGGACTAGCGGGGTTATTGAGCAGTTCTTC
cdr3_aa: CASSPGTSGVIEQFF

j_call: TRBJ2-1
v_call: TRBV7-2
d_call: .
clone_size: many
cdr3_nt: TGTGCCAGCAGCTTAAGGGTTTTCGATGAGCAGTTCTTC
cdr3_aa: CASSLRVFDEQFF

j_call: TRBJ1-1
v_call: TRBV4-1
d_call: .
clone_size: many
cdr3_nt: TGCGCCAGCAGCCAAGTGACTACAGCTGAAGCTTTCTTT
cdr3_aa: CASSQVTTAEAFF

j_call: TRBJ2-5
v_call: TRBV7-8
d_call: .
clone_size: .
cdr3_nt: TGTGCCAGCAGCTTAGCGCTCGGAATCCAAGAGACCCAGTACTTC
cdr3_aa: CASSLALGIQETQYF

j_call: TRBJ2-3
v_call: TRBV12-3/TRBV12-4
d_call: .
clone_size: few
cdr3_nt: TGTGCCAGCAGTTTAGCGTTAGGGGCCGGGATAGATACGCAGTATTTT
cdr3_aa: CASSLALGAGIDTQYF

j_call: TRBJ2-3
v_call: TRBV12-3/TRBV12-4
d_call: TRBD2
clone_size: few
cdr3_nt: TGTGCCAGCAGTTTAGCAGCGGGGAGTGCGTCCACAGATACGCAGTATTTT
cdr3_aa: CASSLAAGSASTDTQYF

j_call: TRBJ2-1
v_call: TRBV5-1
d_call: TRBD2
clone_size: .
cdr3_nt: TGCGCCAGCAGCTTGTCGGGGGGCTACAATGAGCAGTTCTTC
cdr3_aa: CASSLSGGYNEQFF

j_call: TRBJ2-7
v_call: TRBV15
d_call: .
clone_size: few
cdr3_nt: TGTGCCACCAGCAGCGGGGACCGGACCTACGAGCAGTACTTC
cdr3_aa: CATSSGDRTYEQYF

j_call: TRBJ2-1
v_call: TRBV7-3
d_call: .
clone_size: .
cdr3_nt: TGTGCCAGCAGCTCCAGCAATGAGCAGTTCTTC
cdr3_aa: CASSSSNEQFF

j_call: TRBJ1-4
v_call: TRBV6-5
d_call: TRBD1
clone_size: .
cdr3_nt: TGTGCCAGCAGTTACTCGAGCGTGGGACAGGGGGGAATTGAAAAACTGTTTTTT
cdr3_aa: CASSYSSVGQGGIEKLFF

j_call: TRBJ1-6
v_call: TRBV14
d_call: TRBD1
clone_size: .
cdr3_nt: TGTGCCAGCAGCCAAGGACAGGGGGTGGATTCACCCCTCCACTTT
cdr3_aa: CASSQGQGVDSPLHF

j_call: TRBJ2-1
v_call: TRBV9
d_call: TRBD2
clone_size: .
cdr3_nt: TGTGCCAGCAGCGTAGGCGGGGGGGCCAATGAGCAGTTCTTC
cdr3_aa: CASSVGGGANEQFF

j_call: TRBJ1-1
v_call: TRBV4-1
d_call: .
clone_size: .
cdr3_nt: TGCGCCAGCAGCAAACCAGGCAGTGAAGCTTTCTTT
cdr3_aa: CASSKPGSEAFF

j_call: TRBJ2-2
v_call: TRBV18
d_call: .
clone_size: few
cdr3_nt: TGTGCCAGCTCACGTTCACGGGGCCGGAACACCGGGGAGCTGTTTTTT
cdr3_aa: CASSRSRGRNTGELFF

j_call: TRBJ2-1
v_call: TRBV5-5
d_call: .
clone_size: .
cdr3_nt: TGTGCCAGCTGCGAGGGTCGGTCGTATAACAATGAGCAGTTCTTC
cdr3_aa: CASCEGRSYNNEQFF

j_call: TRBJ1-1
v_call: TRBV7-2
d_call: .
clone_size: many
cdr3_nt: TGTGCCAGCATCCTAGGGGTTCGCTCCCACCAAGCTTTCTTT
cdr3_aa: CASILGVRSHQAFF

j_call: TRBJ2-7
v_call: TRBV7-2
d_call: .
clone_size: .
cdr3_nt: TGTGCCAGCAGCTTATCTCCCGCCTACGAGCAGTACTTC
cdr3_aa: CASSLSPAYEQYF

j_call: TRBJ2-3
v_call: TRBV7-2
d_call: .
clone_size: few
cdr3_nt: TGTGCCAGCAGTCGGGACTTTCTCACTACGGATACGCAGTATTTT
cdr3_aa: CASSRDFLTTDTQYF

j_call: TRBJ2-1
v_call: TRBV11-2
d_call: TRBD2
clone_size: few
cdr3_nt: TGTGCCAGCAGCTTATCGCGGGGGGGGTACTACAATGAGCAGTTCTTC
cdr3_aa: CASSLSRGGYYNEQFF

j_call: TRBJ1-4
v_call: TRBV4-1
d_call: .
clone_size: .
cdr3_nt: TGCGCCAGCAGCCAAGATCGCCAGTCTAATGAAAAACTGTTTTTT
cdr3_aa: CASSQDRQSNEKLFF

j_call: TRBJ2-7
v_call: TRBV27
d_call: .
clone_size: few
cdr3_nt: TGTGCCAGCAGCTCTGACTATCAGGGTAGGGCCTACGAGCAGTACTTC
cdr3_aa: CASSSDYQGRAYEQYF

j_call: TRBJ2-7
v_call: TRBV13
d_call: TRBD1
clone_size: .
cdr3_nt: TGTGCCAGCAGCTCATTAATCCGGGACAGGGGGCTACACGAGCAGTACTTC
cdr3_aa: CASSSLIRDRGLHEQYF

j_call: TRBJ1-1
v_call: TRBV29-1
d_call: .
clone_size: .
cdr3_nt: TGCAGCGCCTCGGACAGCAGCTGGAACACTGAAGCTTTCTTT
cdr3_aa: CSASDSSWNTEAFF

j_call: TRBJ2-7
v_call: TRBV5-6
d_call: .
clone_size: few
cdr3_nt: TGTGCCAGCAGCTTGCGGCCAGGGGGGCCCTACGAGCAGTACTTC
cdr3_aa: CASSLRPGGPYEQYF

j_call: TRBJ2-1
v_call: TRBV4-1
d_call: TRBD2
clone_size: .
cdr3_nt: TGCGCCAGCAGCCATCTAGCGGGGGAGCAGTTCTTC
cdr3_aa: CASSHLAGEQFF

j_call: TRBJ2-3
v_call: TRBV7-2
d_call: TRBD1
clone_size: .
cdr3_nt: TGTGCCAGCAGCCGGGACAGGGGGGCGTCAGATACGCAGTATTTT
cdr3_aa: CASSRDRGASDTQYF

j_call: TRBJ1-2
v_call: TRBV20-1
d_call: .
clone_size: .
cdr3_nt: TGCAGTGCCAGAGGGGGGGGGGCGGCTGGCTACACCTTC
cdr3_aa: CSARGGGAAGYTF

j_call: TRBJ2-3
v_call: TRBV7-3
d_call: TRBD1
clone_size: .
cdr3_nt: TGTGCCAGCAGCCCCCAGGACAGGGGGCGCCCAGATACGCAGTATTTT
cdr3_aa: CASSPQDRGRPDTQYF

j_call: TRBJ1-1
v_call: TRBV7-9
d_call: .
clone_size: .
cdr3_nt: TGTGCCAGCAGCTTAGTGGGGAACACTGAAGCTTTCTTT
cdr3_aa: CASSLVGNTEAFF

j_call: TRBJ2-7
v_call: TRBV4-3
d_call: TRBD1
clone_size: .
cdr3_nt: TGCGCCAGCAGCCAAGATCGGACAGGGGTAGACGAGCAGTACTTC
cdr3_aa: CASSQDRTGVDEQYF

j_call: TRBJ2-7
v_call: TRBV4-1
d_call: .
clone_size: few
cdr3_nt: TGCGCCAGCAGCCATAGGGACCTCGTCCCCGAGCAGTACTTC
cdr3_aa: CASSHRDLVPEQYF

j_call: TRBJ2-5
v_call: TRBV7-8
d_call: TRBD2
clone_size: .
cdr3_nt: TGTGCCAGCAGCACCCCGTCGGAGCGGGGGGTACAAGAGACCCAGTACTTC
cdr3_aa: CASSTPSERGVQETQYF

j_call: TRBJ2-1
v_call: TRBV7-2
d_call: .
clone_size: .
cdr3_nt: TGCGCCAGCAGCTTGAGGGGTCTCCCGAATGAGCAGTTCTTC
cdr3_aa: CASSLRGLPNEQFF

j_call: TRBJ2-3
v_call: TRBV7-8
d_call: TRBD2
clone_size: .
cdr3_nt: TGTGCCAGCAGCTCAGAGGCTAGCGGGGGCATCACAGATACGCAGTATTTT
cdr3_aa: CASSSEASGGITDTQYF

j_call: TRBJ1-5
v_call: TRBV19
d_call: .
clone_size: .
cdr3_nt: TGTGCCAGTAGTAGAAAACAGGGATATAGCAATCAGCCCCAGCATTTT
cdr3_aa: CASSRKQGYSNQPQHF

j_call: TRBJ2-7
v_call: TRBV7-2
d_call: .
clone_size: .
cdr3_nt: TGTGCCAGCAGCTTAGCGAGATACGAGCAGTACTTC
cdr3_aa: CASSLARYEQYF

j_call: TRBJ2-1
v_call: TRBV7-2
d_call: TRBD2
clone_size: few
cdr3_nt: TGTGCCAGCAGCTACACTAGCGGGGATATGTACAATGAGCAGTTCTTC
cdr3_aa: CASSYTSGDMYNEQFF

j_call: TRBJ2-5
v_call: TRBV14
d_call: .
clone_size: .
cdr3_nt: TGTGCCAGCAGCCAAAACCTCCACGAAGCCGGGGAGACCCAGTACTTC
cdr3_aa: CASSQNLHEAGETQYF

j_call: TRBJ2-1
v_call: TRBV6-5
d_call: TRBD2
clone_size: few
cdr3_nt: TGTGCCAGCAGTTCAGGACTAGCCTACAATGAGCAGTTCTTC
cdr3_aa: CASSSGLAYNEQFF

j_call: TRBJ2-7
v_call: TRBV7-9
d_call: .
clone_size: few
cdr3_nt: TGTGCCAGCAGCGGCTCCTACGAGCAGTACTTC
cdr3_aa: CASSGSYEQYF

j_call: TRBJ2-3
v_call: TRBV4-1
d_call: .
clone_size: few
cdr3_nt: TGTGCCAGCAGCGAAGAGACAGGTACGGATACGCAGTATTTT
cdr3_aa: CASSEETGTDTQYF

j_call: TRBJ2-1
v_call: TRBV7-6
d_call: .
clone_size: .
cdr3_nt: TGTGCCAGCAGCTTAGCGGACAGTGGGTACAATGAGCAGTTCTTC
cdr3_aa: CASSLADSGYNEQFF

j_call: TRBJ2-1
v_call: TRBV7-4
d_call: .
clone_size: .
cdr3_nt: TGTGCCAGCAGCTTAGGCAGGGAGAGCAATGAGCAGTTCTTC
cdr3_aa: CASSLGRESNEQFF

j_call: TRBJ2-2
v_call: TRBV7-9
d_call: .
clone_size: .
cdr3_nt: TGTGCCAGCAGCGGCGGTGGGCTACAGCGTCCCGGGGAGCTGTTTTTT
cdr3_aa: CASSGGGLQRPGELFF

j_call: TRBJ2-7
v_call: TRBV27
d_call: TRBD1
clone_size: few
cdr3_nt: TGTGCCAGCAGTACCTGGACAGGGGGCAAATACGAGCAGTACTTC
cdr3_aa: CASSTWTGGKYEQYF

j_call: TRBJ1-5
v_call: TRBV12-3/TRBV12-4
d_call: TRBD1
clone_size: few
cdr3_nt: TGTGCCAGCAGTCCACAGGGGGGCAATCAGCCCCAGCATTTT
cdr3_aa: CASSPQGGNQPQHF

j_call: TRBJ2-3
v_call: TRBV12-3/TRBV12-4
d_call: TRBD2
clone_size: .
cdr3_nt: TGTGCCAGCAGTTTTACAGTTCTAGCGGAAGAACGTAGCACAGATACGCAGTATTTT
cdr3_aa: CASSFTVLAEERSTDTQYF

j_call: TRBJ2-4
v_call: TRBV10-3
d_call: .
clone_size: .
cdr3_nt: TGTGCCATCACCCTGACCCCTAATGAGGGAGGTAGGGCGTACTTC
cdr3_aa: CAITLTPNEGGRAYF

j_call: TRBJ2-7
v_call: TRBV7-6
d_call: TRBD2
clone_size: .
cdr3_nt: TGTGCCAGCAGCTTAGAATTTGTAAGGGAGGGCAAGCAGTACTTC
cdr3_aa: CASSLEFVREGKQYF

j_call: TRBJ1-1
v_call: TRBV7-6
d_call: .
clone_size: .
cdr3_nt: TGTGCCAGCAGCTTATCTCTGAACACTGAAACTTTCTTT
cdr3_aa: CASSLSLNTETFF

j_call: TRBJ1-5
v_call: TRBV6-8
d_call: .
clone_size: .
cdr3_nt: TGTGCCAGCAGTTACCCGGGGGACCGCCCCCAGCATTTT
cdr3_aa: CASSYPGDRPQHF

j_call: TRBJ2-1
v_call: TRBV11-3
d_call: .
clone_size: many
cdr3_nt: TGTGCCAGCAGCTTAGACAGCAGCTCCTACAATGAGCAGTTCTTC
cdr3_aa: CASSLDSSSYNEQFF